These 8 T cell receptor beta chains originate from one sample sequenced in a study of blood T cell repertoires in COVID-19. Produced via immunoSEQ multiplex PCR; TCRdb's table is partial and in-frame only. The data show a few hundred thousand clones, with approximately 86% seen just once and roughly 1.8% held by the top ten. The material sequenced was peripheral blood. Every receptor here comes from a man younger than 45 with active or convalescent COVID-19.

The chain employs TRBV6-2 or TRBV6-3 and TRBJ2-1, with a possible D match to TRBD1 (5 bases). The V and J ends lost 2 bases and 6 bases respectively, with 14 bases between them. This CDR3 has 15 amino acids. Germline CDR1 reads MNHEY; CDR2 reads SVGEGT. The CDR3 sequence is CASSYAGMGPNEQFF. As DNA, the CDR3 is TGTGCCAGCAGTTACGCAGGTATGGGGCCCAATGAGCAGTTCTTC.

This chain uses TRBV27 with TRBJ2-7, with 9 bases aligning to TRBD1. J lost 5 bases, V lost 2 bases, and 7 bases had no gene match. CDR3 length: 15 amino acids. In germline, CDR1 is MNHEY, CDR2 SMNVEV (reference sequence). CDR3: CASSLEPGQGHEQYF. CDR3 nucleotides: TGTGCCAGCAGTTTAGAACCGGGACAGGGTCACGAGCAGTACTTC.

V is TRBV24-1 and J is TRBJ2-1; the D gene is possibly TRBD1 (5 bases). V was clipped by 4 bases and J by 1 base, with 13 bases between them. Germline CDR1 and CDR2: KGHDR and SFDVKD. The CDR3 loop spans 16 amino acids. The CDR3 DNA sequence: TGTGCCACCAGTGAGTCCAGGGCGGAATCCTACAATGAGCAGTTCTTC. Translation: CATSESRAESYNEQFF.

This clone was counted between two and nine times. The chain combines TRBV6-6 with TRBJ2-2; perhaps TRBD1 as D (6 bases). Germline lookup yields CDR1 MNHNY and CDR2 SVGAGI (reference sequence). The V and J ends lost 0 bases and 6 bases respectively, with 14 bases between them. The CDR3 is made up of 16 amino acids. The CDR3, as DNA: TGTGCCAGCAGTTACTCGACTCAGGGGTTGCCCGGGGAGCTGTTTTTT. This codes for CASSYSTQGLPGELFF.

The chain recombines TRBV4-2 with TRBJ1-1, with 11 bases fitting TRBD1. The germline CDR1 and CDR2 sequences are LGHNA and YNFKEQ. The CDR3 has 16 residues. V dropped 4 bases and J dropped 0; count of bases not matched to a gene: 4. CDR3 in DNA: TGTGCCAGCAGCCCGGGGACAGGGGGGATGAACACTGAAGCTTTCTTT. This sequence encodes CASSPGTGGMNTEAFF.

The chain joins TRBV15 to TRBJ1-5; a weak D match, TRBD1 (6 bases). V was trimmed by 4 bases and J by 5 bases, leaving 9 bases between them. This CDR3 has 13 residues. From germline, CDR1 is LNHNV and CDR2 YYDKDF (reference sequence). CDR3 sequence: CATSTYRDQPQHF. The CDR3 DNA reads TGTGCCACCAGCACATACAGGGATCAGCCCCAGCATTTT.

J is TRBJ2-2 and V is TRBV15; maybe TRBD2 (5 bases). V lost 6 bases and J lost 2, with 10 bases in between. CDR1 and CDR2 (germline): LNHNV, YYDKDF (reference sequence). The CDR3 loop spans 14 amino acids. The CDR3: CATSTGINTGELFF. The CDR3 nucleotides are TGTGCCACCAGTACGGGGATAAACACCGGGGAGCTGTTTTTT.

This chain uses TRBV12-3 or TRBV12-4 with TRBJ2-5, with 8 bases matching TRBD1. V shed 3 bases and J 7 bases; nucleotides not matched to a gene: 4. The CDR3 sequence is 13 residues long. This CDR3 reads CASSLQGARTQYF. CDR3 DNA: TGTGCCAGCAGTTTGCAGGGGGCGCGGACCCAGTACTTC.